These 20 T cell receptor beta chains were all obtained from the same sample, sequenced in a study of regulatory T cells in long-lasting Graves disease. Libraries of TCR beta came from iRepertoire HTBI primers plus Arm-PCR of CDR3 regions. TCRdb reprocessed the multiplex PCR reads with MiXCR, giving one entry per CDR3 protein. This sample has about 320,000 distinct CDR3 sequences, with over 15% found just once. Time point defined: newly diagnosed GD, antithyroid drugs for less than 3 months. TCR sequences were obtained from RNA taken from PBMCs. Sequences were derived from peripheral blood mononuclear cells (PBMCs), sampled at new diagnosis, from a patient treated with antithyroid drugs. All receptors come from a female donor with Graves disease.

This clonotype was counted ten times or more. CDR3 DNA: TGTGCCAGCAGCCCTATGACTAGCGGGAGAGGTGATACGCAGTATTTT. This gives the protein CASSPMTSGRGDTQYF. The genes are TRBV7-8 and TRBJ2-3; the match to TRBD2 covers 12 bases. The germline V gene has CDR1 SGHVS and CDR2 FQNEAQ. The V segment lost 5 bases and the J segment 6 bases; nucleotides outside the gene matches: 9. The CDR3 length is 16 residues.

The table lists this clonotype with many counts. The rearrangement uses TRBV27 and TRBJ2-3; no reliable D call. Germline V lookup: CDR1 MNHEY, CDR2 SMNVEV (reference sequence). CDR3 size: 13 residues. V was cut by 5 bases and J by 2 bases, with 8 bases left in between. CDR3 region: CASSTDLTDTQYF. The CDR3 coding sequence is TGTGCCAGCAGTACGGACCTCACAGATACGCAGTATTTT.

This rearrangement joins TRBV6-2 or TRBV6-3 to TRBJ1-2; D perhaps matches TRBD1 (6 bases). The CDR3 is 14 amino acids. V was trimmed by 5 bases and J by 4 bases, leaving 14 bases between them. The germline V gene has CDR1 MNHEY and CDR2 SVGEGT. Written as DNA, the CDR3 is TGTGCCAGCAGTGCCGCAGGGGTAGGCTATGGCTACACCTTC. Translation: CASSAAGVGYGYTF.

This clonotype showed up many times. This chain connects TRBV11-2 to TRBJ1-1, with D maybe TRBD1 (6 bases). V was clipped by 8 bases and J by 0 bases, with 10 bases between them. Per germline, CDR1 SGHAT and CDR2 FQNNGV. The CDR3 sequence is 13 residues long. DNA for the CDR3: TGTGCCAGCGAAGGACAGTTGAACACTGAAGCTTTCTTT. This encodes CASEGQLNTEAFF.

At least ten counts were recorded for this clonotype. The chain links TRBV20-1 to TRBJ1-1; D is unclear. The CDR3 contains 12 residues. V lost 6 bases, J lost 9 bases, and 17 bases lay in between. Germline assignment: CDR1 DFQATT and CDR2 SNEGSKA (reference sequence). Written as DNA, the CDR3 is TGCAGTGCCAGAATGGCCTCAATCAAAGCTTTCTTT. Protein: CSARMASIKAFF.

This clonotype came up many times. The chain recombines TRBV12-3 or TRBV12-4 with TRBJ1-2; a possible D gene is TRBD1 (5 bases). This CDR3 is 14 amino acids long. V shed 1 base and J shed 3 bases, with 9 bases lying between them. CDR3 in amino acids: CASSLVGGDYGYTF. The CDR3 coding sequence is TGTGCCAGCAGTTTAGTTGGGGGGGACTATGGCTACACCTTC.

Ten or more counts support this clonotype. The rearrangement joins TRBV27 to TRBJ2-1; TRBD2 might be the D (5 bases). The CDR3 has 12 amino acids. Germline assignment: CDR1 MNHEY and CDR2 SMNVEV (reference sequence). V dropped 10 bases and J dropped 4 bases, with 11 bases sitting between them. The CDR3 spells CATGVGYNEQFF. CDR3 DNA sequence: TGTGCCACCGGGGTTGGGTACAATGAGCAGTTCTTC.

The V and J genes are TRBV27 and TRBJ2-3; 11 nucleotides align to TRBD2. The V gene end was trimmed by 0 bases and the J gene end by 3 bases; junction bases not matched to a gene: 5. CDR3 length: 17 amino acids. From germline, CDR1 is MNHEY and CDR2 SMNVEV (reference sequence). This CDR3 is CASSLSSGLAATDTQYF. CDR3 in DNA: TGTGCCAGCAGTTTATCCTCGGGACTAGCGGCTACAGATACGCAGTATTTT.

Regarding this clonotype: Its ends do not fully match the called genes, so a read error is possible. The chain employs TRBV27 and TRBJ2-1, with D unclear. Germline values: CDR1 MNHEY, CDR2 SMNVEV (reference sequence). This CDR3 has 13 amino acids. CDR3 sequence reads: CASSLSSYNERFF. CDR3 bases: TGTGCCAGCAGTTTAAGCAGCTACAATGAGCGGTTCTTC.

At least ten counts were recorded for this clonotype. The genes are TRBV2 and TRBJ1-2; D is perhaps TRBD1 (5 bases). The CDR3 consists of 12 residues. The germline CDR1 and CDR2 sequences are SNHLY and FYNNEI. V lost 10 bases and J 0 bases, leaving 9 bases between the germline ends. The CDR3 is CATGSSNYGYTF. In DNA form, the CDR3 reads TGTGCCACAGGGTCTTCTAACTATGGCTACACCTTC.

The chain employs TRBV4-1 and TRBJ1-1; D might be TRBD1 (5 bases). This CDR3 has 14 amino acids. CDR1 and CDR2 from the germline V gene are MGHRA and YSYEKL. With 0 bases removed from V and 10 bases from J, the gap between germline ends came to 15 bases. Here the CDR3 DNA reads TGCGCCAGCAGCCAAGATCTTCAGGGAAGAAGAGCTTTCTTT. Translation gives CASSQDLQGRRAFF.

The chain employs TRBV6-1 and TRBJ2-7, with a tentative D call TRBD2 (6 bases). V was trimmed by 6 bases and J by 1 base, leaving 13 bases between them. The germline V gene encodes CDR1 MNHNS and CDR2 SASEGT. This CDR3 has 14 residues. This CDR3 is CASSHSRESYEQYF. CDR3 coding DNA: TGTGCCAGCAGCCATAGCCGGGAGTCCTACGAGCAGTACTTC.

This clonotype was picked up many times. At one boundary the junction diverges from the germline segment, which might be a read error. This chain links TRBV5-6 with TRBJ2-5; D is ambiguous. Germline V gene lookup returns CDR1 SGHDT and CDR2 YYEEEE. This CDR3 spans 13 amino acids. This CDR3 reads CASRLGPQETQYF. CDR3 nucleotides: TGTGCCAGCAGATTGGGTCCTCAAGAGACCCAGTACTTC.

This clonotype was counted between two and nine times. V and J are TRBV18 and TRBJ1-2; the D gene is possibly TRBD1 (5 bases). The germline V and J ends were trimmed by 4 bases and 4 bases, with 16 bases remaining between them. CDR3 length: 15 amino acids. From germline, CDR1 is KGHSH and CDR2 LQKENI. In DNA form, the CDR3 reads TGTGCCAGCTCACTTTCCGGGACGGTGTCCTATGGCTACACCTTC. Amino acids: CASSLSGTVSYGYTF. The full variable domain, completed using reference TRBV18 and TRBJ1-2, is NAGVMQNPRHLVRRRGQEARLRCSPMKGHSHVYWYRQLPEEGLKFMVYLQKENIIDESGMPKERFSAEFPKEGPSILRIQQVVRGDSAAYFCASSLSGTVSYGYTFGSGTRLTVV.

The table lists this clonotype with a few counts. Just one base apart from a much larger clone, this may be a read error. This chain uses TRBV7-8 with TRBJ1-1, with unresolved D. With 1 base removed from V and 10 bases from J, the gap between germline ends came to 13 bases. This CDR3 is 13 amino acids long. The V gene's germline CDR1 is SGHVS and CDR2 FQNEAQ. In nucleotides, the CDR3 is TGTGCCAGCAGCTTAGACACATCGAGGCTAGCTTTCTTT. This translates into CASSLDTSRLAFF.

CDR3 sequence reads: CASSRNIGTTSGANVLTF. As DNA, the CDR3 is TGTGCCAGCAGCCGAAACATCGGGACGACCTCTGGGGCCAACGTCCTGACTTTC. V and J are TRBV4-2 and TRBJ2-6; D tentatively reads TRBD1 or TRBD2 (5 bases each). Germline CDR1 is LGHNA and CDR2 is YNFKEQ. CDR3 length: 18 amino acids. Trimming stripped 4 bases from V and 0 bases from J, with 16 bases between.

In regard to this clonotype: A single base is all that separates this from a far larger clone, so a read error is likely. CDR3 bases: TGTACCAGTCCTTCTCGCGCAGGGGCGCTCACTGAAGCTTTCTTT. Translating it yields CTSPSRAGALTEAFF. The chain is built from TRBV7-2 and TRBJ1-1, with a weak D call TRBD1 (6 bases). CDR3 length equals 15 residues. Germline values: CDR1 SGHTA, CDR2 FQGNSA. The V and J ends lost 9 bases and 4 bases respectively, with 21 bases between them.

The V gene is TRBV30, the J gene TRBJ2-1, with TRBD2 identical over 12 bases. Germline V lookup: CDR1 GTSNPN, CDR2 SVGIG (reference sequence). The V segment lost 5 bases and the J segment 0 bases; nucleotides outside the gene matches: 5. The CDR3 has 16 amino acids. CDR3 sequence reads: CAWEGTSGPSYNEQFF. The CDR3 DNA follows: TGTGCCTGGGAAGGGACTAGCGGGCCCTCCTACAATGAGCAGTTCTTC.

Ten or more counts support this clonotype. V and J are TRBV24-1 and TRBJ2-1; no definite D call. Gene TRBJ2-7 matches the end of the DNA better, so the J call may be wrong. Germline CDR1 KGHDR, CDR2 SFDVKD. The CDR3 extends over 13 amino acids. The CDR3 loop is CATSGSTSYEQYF. The CDR3, as DNA: TGTGCCACCAGTGGTTCTACAAGCTACGAGCAGTACTTC.

This clonotype has at least ten counts. J is TRBJ1-2 and V is TRBV14, with D uncertain. The germline V gene has CDR1 SGHDN and CDR2 FVKESK. This CDR3 has 11 amino acids. V lost 6 bases to trimming and J lost 3 bases, with 5 bases between them. In DNA form, the CDR3 reads TGTGCCAGCAGGGGCTACTATGGCTACACCTTC. It specifies CASRGYYGYTF.